This T cell receptor beta chain was sequenced for a study of human T cells and chemical hapten exposure. On the study more broadly: The patient population, which was mostly female, had alopecia areata, totalis or universalis.

Documented time point: patch test 3, about 24 weeks after DPC sensitization. Specified treatment: therapeutic diphenylcyclopropenone sensitization with weekly scalp DPC. V lost 3 bases and J 0 bases, leaving 10 bases between the germline ends. The CDR3 consists of 15 residues. Germline V lookup: CDR1 SGHTA, CDR2 FQGNSA. MiXCR, run by TCRdb on the RACE reads, gives a single entry per CDR3 protein. The sample yields 210,000 or so distinct CDR3 sequences, about 25% seen once. This chain connects TRBV7-2 to TRBJ2-3; no definite D call. This sequence was found in a woman aged 40 to 49 with alopecia areata. Some clones in this sample may be carry-over from other donors' samples. Sequencing was performed on whole blood, taken in connection with sensitization to the hapten diphenylcyclopropenone (DPC). This CDR3 is CASSLDPKSTDTQYF. For the CDR3, the DNA is TGTGCCAGCAGCTTGGACCCGAAGAGCACAGATACGCAGTATTTT.